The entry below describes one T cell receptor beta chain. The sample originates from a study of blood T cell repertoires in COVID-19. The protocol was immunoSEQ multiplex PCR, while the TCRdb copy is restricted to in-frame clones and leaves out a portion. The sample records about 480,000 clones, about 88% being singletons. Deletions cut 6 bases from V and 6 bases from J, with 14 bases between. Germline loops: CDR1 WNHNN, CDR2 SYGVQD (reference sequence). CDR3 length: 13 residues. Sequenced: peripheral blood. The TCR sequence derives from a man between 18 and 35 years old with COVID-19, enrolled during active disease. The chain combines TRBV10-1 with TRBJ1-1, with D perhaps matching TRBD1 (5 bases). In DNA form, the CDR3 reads TGCGCCAGCAGACTCGGGACTGGCTCTGAAGCTTTCTTT. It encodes CASRLGTGSEAFF.